This entry is about one T cell receptor (beta chain). The sample belongs to a study of blood T cell repertoires in COVID-19. As for the study in general: Collection of acute and convalescent COVID-19 samples took place in the United States, Italy and Spain. PBMCs, B-cell-depleted T cells, or T cells were the source of the cDNA or gDNA that made up the material.

The CDR3 is 16 amino acids. V was clipped by 1 base and J by 3 bases; unmatched bases: 4. The V gene's germline CDR1 is SGHTA and CDR2 FQGNSA. Per the study methods: Cell counts per sample came from amplifying reference gene primers. Generated by immunoSEQ multiplex PCR, the TCRdb table keeps only in-frame clones and is missing some. V, J and clone size derive from that table, while D and trimming were established from the DNA sequence. The sample has about 29,000 clones, about nine tenths seen once. This chain connects TRBV7-2 to TRBJ2-7; TRBD2 matches 12 bases. This clonotype was obtained from a human donor with active COVID-19. The donor label of this sample is uncertain. Sequencing was done on a sample of peripheral blood. The CDR3 region has the DNA TGTGCCAGCAGCTTAGTGGTGACTAGCGGGAGCTACGAGCAGTACTTC. Translating gives CASSLVVTSGSYEQYF.